This T cell receptor beta chain derives from a study of blood T cells in healthy people across ages. Looking at the study overall: Every two T cells gave about one barcoded beta molecule via template switching. Study-level points and caveats: When one million T cells were used, diversity estimates were thought to be underestimates.

To note about this clonotype: The antigen remains undetermined.

The donors, healthy Caucasians from Russia, were aged about 6 to 95. CDR1 is DFQATT, CDR2 SNEGSKA, per germline (reference sequence). The CDR3 length is 14 residues. Trimming shortened V by 6 bases and J by 0 bases, and 15 bases separated the two germline ends. A sample-barcoded 5' primer and a J-beta primer mix were used in a second PCR of roughly 7 to 11 cycles. Any given sample supplied a minimum of 2.5 million CDR3-containing paired-end reads. TCRdb ran MiXCR on the 5' RACE reads and lists one entry per CDR3 protein. The data contain more than 500,000 distinct CDR3 sequences, roughly 28% of them seen just once; the ten biggest clones take up about a fifth.

Source material: blood. The chain uses TRBV20-1 and TRBJ2-7; D is ambiguous. This clonotype originated in a woman in her 70s in good health. The CDR3, as DNA: TGCAGTGCCCCCACCACGAGGAGCTCCTACGAGCAGTACTTC. Translating it yields CSAPTTRSSYEQYF.